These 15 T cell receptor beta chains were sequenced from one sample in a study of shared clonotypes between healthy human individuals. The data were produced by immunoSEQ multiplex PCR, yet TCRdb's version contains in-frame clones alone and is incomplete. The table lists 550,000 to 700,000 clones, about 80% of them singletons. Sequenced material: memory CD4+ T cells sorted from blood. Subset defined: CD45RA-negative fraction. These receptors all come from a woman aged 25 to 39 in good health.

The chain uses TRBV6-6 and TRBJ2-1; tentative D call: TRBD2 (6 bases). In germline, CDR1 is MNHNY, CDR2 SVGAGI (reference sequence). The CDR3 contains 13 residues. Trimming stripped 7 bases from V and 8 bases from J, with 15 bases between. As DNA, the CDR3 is TGTGCCAGCACTCCCCGACTAGTGGATGAGCAGTTCTTC. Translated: CASTPRLVDEQFF.

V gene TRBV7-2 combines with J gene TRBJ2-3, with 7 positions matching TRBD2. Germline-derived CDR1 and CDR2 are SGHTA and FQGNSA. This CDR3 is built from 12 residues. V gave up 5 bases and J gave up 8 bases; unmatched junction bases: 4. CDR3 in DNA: TGTGCCAGCAGCGCGACTAGCTTTACGCAGTATTTT. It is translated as CASSATSFTQYF. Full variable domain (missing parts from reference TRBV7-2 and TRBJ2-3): GAGVSQSPSNKVTEKGKDVELRCDPISGHTALYWYRQSLGQGLEFLIYFQGNSAPDKSGLPSDRFSAERTGGSVSTLTIQRTQQEDSAVYLCASSATSFTQYFGPGTRLTVL.

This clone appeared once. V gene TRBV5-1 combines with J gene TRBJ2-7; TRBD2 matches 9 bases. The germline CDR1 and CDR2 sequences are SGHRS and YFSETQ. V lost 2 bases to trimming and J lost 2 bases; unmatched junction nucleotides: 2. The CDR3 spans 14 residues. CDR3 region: CASSLGTSTYEQYF. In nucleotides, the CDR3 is TGCGCCAGCAGCTTAGGGACTAGCACCTACGAGCAGTACTTC.

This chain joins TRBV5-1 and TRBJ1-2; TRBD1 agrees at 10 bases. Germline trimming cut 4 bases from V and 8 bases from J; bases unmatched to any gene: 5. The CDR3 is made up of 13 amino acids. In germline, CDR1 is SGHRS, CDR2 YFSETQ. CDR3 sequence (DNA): TGCGCCAGCAGCCCGGGACAGGGGATCGGCTACACCTTC. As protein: CASSPGQGIGYTF.

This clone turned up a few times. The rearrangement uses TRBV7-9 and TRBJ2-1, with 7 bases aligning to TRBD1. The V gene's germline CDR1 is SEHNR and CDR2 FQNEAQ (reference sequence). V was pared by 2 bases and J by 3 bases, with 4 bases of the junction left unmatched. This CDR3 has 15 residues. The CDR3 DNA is TGTGCCAGCAGCTTAAACAGGGGCTACTACAATGAGCAGTTCTTC. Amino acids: CASSLNRGYYNEQFF.

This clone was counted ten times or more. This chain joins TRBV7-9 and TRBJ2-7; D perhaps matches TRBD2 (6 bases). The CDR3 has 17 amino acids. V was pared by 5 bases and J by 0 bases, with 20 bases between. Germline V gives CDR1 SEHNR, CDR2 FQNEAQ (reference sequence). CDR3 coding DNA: TGTGCCAGCAGCCTCCTAATTCGGGACGGGAGCTCCTACGAGCAGTACTTC. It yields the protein CASSLLIRDGSSYEQYF.

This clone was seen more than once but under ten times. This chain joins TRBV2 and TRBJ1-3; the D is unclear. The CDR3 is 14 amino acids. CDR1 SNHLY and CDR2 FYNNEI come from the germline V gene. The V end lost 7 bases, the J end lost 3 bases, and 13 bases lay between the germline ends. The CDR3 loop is CASMIGQFGNTIYF. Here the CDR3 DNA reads TGTGCCAGCATGATCGGGCAGTTTGGAAACACCATATATTTT.

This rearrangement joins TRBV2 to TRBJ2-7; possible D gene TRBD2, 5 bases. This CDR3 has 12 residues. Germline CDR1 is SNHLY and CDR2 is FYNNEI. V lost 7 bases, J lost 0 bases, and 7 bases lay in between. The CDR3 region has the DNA TGTGCCAGCAACCGGGGCTCCTACGAGCAGTACTTC. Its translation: CASNRGSYEQYF.

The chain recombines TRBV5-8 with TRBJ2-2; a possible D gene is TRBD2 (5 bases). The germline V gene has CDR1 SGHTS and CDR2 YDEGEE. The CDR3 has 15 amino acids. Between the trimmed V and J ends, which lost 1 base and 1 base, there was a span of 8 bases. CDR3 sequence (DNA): TGTGCCAGCAGCTTGCGGGGAATGAACACCGGGGAGCTGTTTTTT. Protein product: CASSLRGMNTGELFF.

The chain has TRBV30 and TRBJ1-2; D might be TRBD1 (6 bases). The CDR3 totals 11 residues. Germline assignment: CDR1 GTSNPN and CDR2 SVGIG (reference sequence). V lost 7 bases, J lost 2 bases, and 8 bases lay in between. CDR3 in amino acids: CASQGNYGYTF. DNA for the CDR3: TGTGCCTCTCAGGGGAACTATGGCTACACCTTC.

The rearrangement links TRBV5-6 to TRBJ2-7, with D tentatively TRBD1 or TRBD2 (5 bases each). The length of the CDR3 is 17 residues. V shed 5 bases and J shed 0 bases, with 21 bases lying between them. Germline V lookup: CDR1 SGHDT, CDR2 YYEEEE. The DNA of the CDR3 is TGTGCCAGCAGTCATGGGGGATGGGACCCTTTCTCCTACGAGCAGTACTTC. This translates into CASSHGGWDPFSYEQYF.

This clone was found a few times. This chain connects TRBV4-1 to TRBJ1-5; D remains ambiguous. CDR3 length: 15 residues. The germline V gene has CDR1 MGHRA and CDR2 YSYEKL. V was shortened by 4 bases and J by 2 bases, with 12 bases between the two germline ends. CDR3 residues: CASSRLALGNQPQHF. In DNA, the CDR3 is TGCGCCAGCAGCCGGTTGGCCCTGGGCAATCAGCCCCAGCATTTT.

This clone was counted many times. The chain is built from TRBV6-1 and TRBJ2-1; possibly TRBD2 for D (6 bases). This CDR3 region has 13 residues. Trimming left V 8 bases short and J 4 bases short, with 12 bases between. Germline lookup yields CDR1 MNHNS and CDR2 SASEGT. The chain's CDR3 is CASVGGFYNEQFF. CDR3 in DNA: TGTGCCAGCGTCGGGGGATTTTACAATGAGCAGTTCTTC.

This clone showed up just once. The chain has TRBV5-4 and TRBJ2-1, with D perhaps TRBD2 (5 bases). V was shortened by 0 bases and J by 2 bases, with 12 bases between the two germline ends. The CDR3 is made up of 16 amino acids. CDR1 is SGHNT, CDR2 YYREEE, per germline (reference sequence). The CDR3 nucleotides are TGTGCCAGCAGCTTGGTAGGACTTGGCACCTACAATGAGCAGTTCTTC. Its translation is CASSLVGLGTYNEQFF.

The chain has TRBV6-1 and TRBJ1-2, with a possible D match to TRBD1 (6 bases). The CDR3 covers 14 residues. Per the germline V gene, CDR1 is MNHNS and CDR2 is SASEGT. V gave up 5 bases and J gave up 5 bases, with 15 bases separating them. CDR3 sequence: CASSWTAPIYGYTF. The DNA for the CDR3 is TGTGCCAGCAGTTGGACAGCACCGATTTATGGCTACACCTTC.